The clone carrying this T cell receptor (beta chain) was seen ten or more times. For TCRbeta, the library was prepared with unique molecular identifiers. TCRdb ran MiXCR on the PCR reads and lists one entry per CDR3 protein. The data contain hundreds of thousands of distinct CDR3 sequences, around 11% of them singletons. CDR1 and CDR2 from the germline V gene are SGHTA and FQGNSA. CDR3 size: 14 residues. Trimming removed 1 base at V and 5 bases at J, with 12 bases between. The source of the sample is a study of T-cell reconstitution after alpha-beta-depleted transplantation in children. Specimen: PBMCs from the stem cell graft donor, collected from the stem cell graft. V is TRBV7-2 and J is TRBJ2-7; tentatively, D is TRBD2 (6 bases). The source of this sequence is a human donor who donated a stem cell graft to a child with acute lymphoblastic leukemia. Here the CDR3 reads CASSLGRGFHEQYF. The CDR3 region has the DNA TGTGCCAGCAGCTTAGGACGGGGGTTCCACGAGCAGTACTTC.